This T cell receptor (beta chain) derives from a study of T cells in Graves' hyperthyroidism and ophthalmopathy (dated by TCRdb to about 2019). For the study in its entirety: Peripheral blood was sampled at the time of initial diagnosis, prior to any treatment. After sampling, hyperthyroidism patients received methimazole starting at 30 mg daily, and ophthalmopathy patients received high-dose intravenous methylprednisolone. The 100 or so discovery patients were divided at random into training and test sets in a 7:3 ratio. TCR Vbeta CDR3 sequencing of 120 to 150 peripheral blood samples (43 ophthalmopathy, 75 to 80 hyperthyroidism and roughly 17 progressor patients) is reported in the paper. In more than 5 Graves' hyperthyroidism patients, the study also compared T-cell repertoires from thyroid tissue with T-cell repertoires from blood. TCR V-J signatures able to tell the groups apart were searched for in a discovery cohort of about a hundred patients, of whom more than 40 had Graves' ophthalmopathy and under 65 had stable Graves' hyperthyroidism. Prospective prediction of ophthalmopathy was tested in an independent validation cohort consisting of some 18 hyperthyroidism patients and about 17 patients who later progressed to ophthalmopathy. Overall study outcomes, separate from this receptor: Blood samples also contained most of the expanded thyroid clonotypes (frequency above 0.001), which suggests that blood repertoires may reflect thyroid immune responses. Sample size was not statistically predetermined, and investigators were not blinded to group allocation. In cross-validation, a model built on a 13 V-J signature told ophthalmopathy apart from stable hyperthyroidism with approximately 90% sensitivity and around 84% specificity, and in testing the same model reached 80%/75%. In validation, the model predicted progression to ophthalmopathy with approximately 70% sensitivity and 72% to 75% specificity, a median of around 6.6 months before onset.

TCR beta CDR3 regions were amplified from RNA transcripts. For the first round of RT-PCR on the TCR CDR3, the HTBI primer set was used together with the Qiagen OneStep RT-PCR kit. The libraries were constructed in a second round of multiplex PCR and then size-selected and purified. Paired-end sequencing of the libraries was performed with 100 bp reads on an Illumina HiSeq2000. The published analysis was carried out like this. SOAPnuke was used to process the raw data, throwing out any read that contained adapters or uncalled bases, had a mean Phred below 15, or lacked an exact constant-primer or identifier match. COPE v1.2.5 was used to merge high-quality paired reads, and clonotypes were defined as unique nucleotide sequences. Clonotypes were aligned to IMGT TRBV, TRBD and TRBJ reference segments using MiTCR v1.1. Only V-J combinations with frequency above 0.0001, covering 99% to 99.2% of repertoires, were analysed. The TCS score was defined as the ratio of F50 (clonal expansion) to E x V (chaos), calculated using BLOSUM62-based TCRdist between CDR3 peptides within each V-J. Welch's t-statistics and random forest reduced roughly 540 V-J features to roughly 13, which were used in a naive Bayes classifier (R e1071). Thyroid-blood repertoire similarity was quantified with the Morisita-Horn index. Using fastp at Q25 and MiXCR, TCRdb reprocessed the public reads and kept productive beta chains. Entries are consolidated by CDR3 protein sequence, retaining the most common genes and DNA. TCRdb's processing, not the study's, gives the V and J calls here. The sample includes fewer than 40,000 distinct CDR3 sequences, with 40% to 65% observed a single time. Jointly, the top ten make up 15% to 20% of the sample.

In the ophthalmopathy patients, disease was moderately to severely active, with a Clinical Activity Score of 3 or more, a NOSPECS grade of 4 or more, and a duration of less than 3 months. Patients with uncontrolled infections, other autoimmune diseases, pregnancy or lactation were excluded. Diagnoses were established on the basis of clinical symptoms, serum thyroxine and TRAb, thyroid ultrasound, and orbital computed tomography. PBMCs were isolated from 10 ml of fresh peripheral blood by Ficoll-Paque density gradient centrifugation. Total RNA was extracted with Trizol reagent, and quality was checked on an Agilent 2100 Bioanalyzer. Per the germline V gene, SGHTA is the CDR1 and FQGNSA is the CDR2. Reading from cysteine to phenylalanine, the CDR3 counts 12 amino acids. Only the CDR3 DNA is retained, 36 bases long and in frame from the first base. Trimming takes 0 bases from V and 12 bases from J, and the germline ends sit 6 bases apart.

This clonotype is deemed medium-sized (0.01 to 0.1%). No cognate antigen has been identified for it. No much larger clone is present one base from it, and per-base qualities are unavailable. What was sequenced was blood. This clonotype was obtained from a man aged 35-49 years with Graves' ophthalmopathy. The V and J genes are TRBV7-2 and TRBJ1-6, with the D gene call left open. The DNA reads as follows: TGTGCCAGCAGCTTAGCGGTAGGACCCCTCCACTTT. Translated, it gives CASSLAVGPLHF.